These 3 T cell receptor beta chains originate from one sample sequenced in a study of T cells in women clearing cervical HPV infection (dated by TCRdb to 2017 to 2018). Library method: the immunoSEQ multiplex PCR assay. TCRdb holds this immuneACCESS table with in-frame rearrangements only. Some clones are missing; in checked studies, unresolved V genes explain under half, and the rest has no known cause. This sample's table contains roughly 25,000 clones. Together, the top ten hold 6.6% of the sample. Material: blood buffy coat. These receptors came from a woman between 18 and 70 years old with a cervical HPV16 infection that either progressed to CIN3+ or cleared (not recorded which).

Note on this clone: Read sequence stops 3 residues before the CDR3 end, and the germline J gene provides the missing end. This sample includes further DNA sequences coding for the same CDR3. The chain has TRBV7-9 and TRBJ1-3, with D possibly matching TRBD1 (5 bases). There are 14 residues in the CDR3. Looked up from germline, CDR1 is SEHNR and CDR2 is FQNEAQ (reference sequence). CDR3: CASSPALPAGLIYF. Partial CDR3 DNA: TGTGCCAGCAGCCCCGCTCTCCCCGCGGGACTC.

The CDR3 loop reads CSAPQGGGSYEQYF. The sequenced part of the CDR3 DNA is TGCAGTGCCCCACAGGGAGGGGGCTCCTACGAG. The chain employs TRBV20-1 and TRBJ2-7, with D perhaps TRBD2 (7 bases). The CDR3 end lies 3 residues beyond the end of the read and is filled in from the germline J gene. CDR1 DFQATT and CDR2 SNEGSKA come from the germline V gene (reference sequence). V was pared by 6 bases and J by 0 bases, with 15 bases between. The CDR3 is 14 residues long.

As for this clone: With the read ending 3 residues before the CDR3 end, the germline J gene is used to fill in that end. This chain links TRBV19 with TRBJ1-1; 9 bases agree with TRBD1. The V gene end was trimmed by 2 bases and the J gene end by 6 bases; junction bases not matched to a gene: 7. The germline V gene encodes CDR1 LNHDA and CDR2 SQIVND (reference sequence). The CDR3 runs 15 residues. Incomplete CDR3 DNA: TGTGCCAGTAGTATACGGTACAGGGGGCCGGCTGAA. Translation gives CASSIRYRGPAE. The CDR3 in its entirety is CASSIRYRGPAEAFF.